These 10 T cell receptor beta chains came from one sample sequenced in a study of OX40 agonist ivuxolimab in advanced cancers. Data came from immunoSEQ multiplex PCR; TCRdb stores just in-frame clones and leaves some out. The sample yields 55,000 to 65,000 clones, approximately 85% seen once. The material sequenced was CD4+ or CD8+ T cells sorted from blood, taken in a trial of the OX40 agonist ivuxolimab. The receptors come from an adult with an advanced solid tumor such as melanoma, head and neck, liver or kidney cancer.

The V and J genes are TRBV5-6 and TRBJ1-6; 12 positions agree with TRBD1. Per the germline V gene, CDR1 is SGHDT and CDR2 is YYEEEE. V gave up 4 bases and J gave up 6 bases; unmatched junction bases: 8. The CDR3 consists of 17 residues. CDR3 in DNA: TGTGCCAGCAGCGTTACCGGGACAGGGGGCTCTAATTCACCCCTCCACTTT. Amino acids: CASSVTGTGGSNSPLHF.

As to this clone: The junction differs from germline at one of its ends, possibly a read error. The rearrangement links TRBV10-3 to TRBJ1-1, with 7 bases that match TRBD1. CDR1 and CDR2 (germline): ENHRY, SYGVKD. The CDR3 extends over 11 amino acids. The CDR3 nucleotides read TGTGCCATCAGTGGGGGGGACAGCCGATACTTT. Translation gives CAISGGDSRYF.

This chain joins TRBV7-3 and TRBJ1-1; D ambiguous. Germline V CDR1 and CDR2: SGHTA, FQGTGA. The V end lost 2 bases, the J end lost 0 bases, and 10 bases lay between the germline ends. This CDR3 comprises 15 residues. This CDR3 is CASSLDRAVNTEAFF. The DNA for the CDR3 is TGTGCCAGCAGCTTAGATCGGGCCGTGAACACTGAAGCTTTCTTT. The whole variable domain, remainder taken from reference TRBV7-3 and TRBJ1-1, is GAGVSQTPSNKVTEKGKYVELRCDPISGHTALYWYRQSLGQGPEFLIYFQGTGAADDSGLPNDRFFAVRPEGSVSTLKIQRTERGDSAVYLCASSLDRAVNTEAFFGQGTRLTVV.

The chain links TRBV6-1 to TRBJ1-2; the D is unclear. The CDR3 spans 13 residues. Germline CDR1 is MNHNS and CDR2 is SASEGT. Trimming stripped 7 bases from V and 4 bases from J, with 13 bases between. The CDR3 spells CASTQAPFYGYTF. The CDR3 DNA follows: TGTGCCAGCACGCAGGCACCTTTCTATGGCTACACCTTC.

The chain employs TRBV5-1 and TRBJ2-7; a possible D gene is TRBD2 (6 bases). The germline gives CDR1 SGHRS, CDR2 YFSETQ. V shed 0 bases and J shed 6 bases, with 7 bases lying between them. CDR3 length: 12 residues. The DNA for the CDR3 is TGCGCCAGCAGCTTGGACGGGGGCGAGCAGTACTTC. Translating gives CASSLDGGEQYF. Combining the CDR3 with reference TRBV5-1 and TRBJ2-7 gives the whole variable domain KAGVTQTPRYLIKTRGQQVTLSCSPISGHRSVSWYQQTPGQGLQFLFEYFSETQRNKGNFPGRFSGRQFSNSRSEMNVSTLELGDSALYLCASSLDGGEQYFGPGTRLTVT.

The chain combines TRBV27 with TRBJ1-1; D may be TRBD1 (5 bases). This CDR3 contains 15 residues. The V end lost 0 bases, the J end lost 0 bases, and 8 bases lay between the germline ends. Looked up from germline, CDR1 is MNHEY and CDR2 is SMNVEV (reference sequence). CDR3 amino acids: CASSLSQGLNTEAFF. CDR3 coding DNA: TGTGCCAGCAGTTTATCCCAGGGACTGAACACTGAAGCTTTCTTT.

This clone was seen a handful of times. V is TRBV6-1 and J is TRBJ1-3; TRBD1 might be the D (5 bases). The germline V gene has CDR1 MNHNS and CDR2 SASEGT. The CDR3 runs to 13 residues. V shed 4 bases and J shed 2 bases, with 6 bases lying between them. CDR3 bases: TGTGCCAGCAGTGTGGGACCTGGAAACACCATATATTTT. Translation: CASSVGPGNTIYF.

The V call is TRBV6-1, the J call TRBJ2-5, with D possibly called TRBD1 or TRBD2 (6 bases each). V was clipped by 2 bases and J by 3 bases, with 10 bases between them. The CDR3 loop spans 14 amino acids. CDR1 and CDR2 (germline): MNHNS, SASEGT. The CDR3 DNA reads TGTGCCAGCAGTGAATCCGGGGGCGAAGAGACCCAGTACTTC. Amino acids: CASSESGGEETQYF.

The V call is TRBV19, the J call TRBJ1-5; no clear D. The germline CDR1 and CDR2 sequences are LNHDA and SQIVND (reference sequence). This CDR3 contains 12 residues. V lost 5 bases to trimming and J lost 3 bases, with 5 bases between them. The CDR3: CASSDNNQPQHF. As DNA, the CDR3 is TGTGCCAGTAGTGATAACAATCAGCCCCAGCATTTT.

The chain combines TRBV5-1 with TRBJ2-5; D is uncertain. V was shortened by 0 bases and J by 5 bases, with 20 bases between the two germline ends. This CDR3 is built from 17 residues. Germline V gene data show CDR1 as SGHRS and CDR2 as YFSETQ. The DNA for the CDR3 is TGCGCCAGCAGCTTGGCCGCGAGATCGGAAGGGTGGGAGACCCAGTACTTC. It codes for CASSLAARSEGWETQYF.